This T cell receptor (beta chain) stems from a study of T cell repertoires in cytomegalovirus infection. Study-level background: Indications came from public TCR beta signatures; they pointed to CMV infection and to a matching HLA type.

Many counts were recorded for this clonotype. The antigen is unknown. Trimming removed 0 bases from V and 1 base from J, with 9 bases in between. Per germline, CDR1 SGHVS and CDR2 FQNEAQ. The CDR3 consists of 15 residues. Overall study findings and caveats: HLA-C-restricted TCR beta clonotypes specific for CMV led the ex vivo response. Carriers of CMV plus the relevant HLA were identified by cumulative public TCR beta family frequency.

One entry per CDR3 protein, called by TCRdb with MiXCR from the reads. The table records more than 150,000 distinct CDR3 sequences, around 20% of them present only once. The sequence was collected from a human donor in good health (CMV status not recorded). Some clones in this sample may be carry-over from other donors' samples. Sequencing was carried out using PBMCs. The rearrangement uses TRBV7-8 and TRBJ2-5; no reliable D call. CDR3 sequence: CASSLARIFQETQYF. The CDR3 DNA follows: TGTGCCAGCAGCTTAGCGCGGATCTTCCAAGAGACCCAGTACTTC.